This TCR beta chain is from a study of blood T cells in healthy people across ages (dated by TCRdb to 2015 to 2017). For the wider study: Template switching captured roughly one uniquely barcoded TCR beta cDNA molecule per two T cells in model experiments. Age-related changes in TCR beta repertoire diversity were measured in the study by deep sequencing normalized with unique cDNA molecular identifiers. The donors were split into four age groups: young (average 16 years), middle-aged (roughly 42), aged (more than 55) and long-lived (over 75). Donors of different ages were randomly distributed across sequencing lanes to avoid experimental bias. Using the same blood draw, the study looked at two additional independent replicas of 1 million unique cDNA reads for two donors, one aged 18 to 29 and the other aged 80 or older. Study-level results and caveats: Estimates of total diversity based on one million sequenced T cells were regarded as lower bounds and as underestimates. Donor CMV infection status was unknown, potentially confounding age-related changes in expanded clonotypes. As age increased, observed TCR beta diversity per million T cells dropped in a roughly linear way, and a significant reduction was already evident by age roughly 40. There was a strong correlation between observed TCR beta diversity and the percentage of naive T cells measured by flow cytometry. Because profiling used bulk unsorted PBMCs, naive and antigen-experienced compartments could not be compared conclusively. Compared with the aged group, the long-lived group had more naive CD4+ T cells, fewer expanded clones and increased TCR diversity, suggesting age selection.

V lost 6 bases and J lost 3 bases; the stretch between them is 9 bases long. The CDR3 covers 12 residues, taking in both the cysteine and the phenylalanine. Only the CDR3 region is kept as DNA, spanning 36 bases read in frame from base 1. Taken from the germline V gene, the CDR1 and CDR2 loops are SGDLS and YYNGEE. The sample holds a few counts of this clonotype. No antigen is known for it. Base qualities were left out, and no much larger clone turns up one base away. The donors were under 40 Caucasian individuals from Russia, aged roughly 6 to 100 years, who were systemically healthy. Each donor gave ten milliliters of peripheral blood, drawn into EDTA-treated Vacutainer tubes. PBMCs were isolated by Ficoll-Paque density-gradient centrifugation, with at least 7 million obtained per sample. Trizol reagent was used to extract total RNA from PBMCs, with at least 6 micrograms per sample. Naive CD45RAhigh/CD27high T cell percentages were measured by flow cytometry on a PBMC aliquot from every donor.

Library construction relied on 5' RACE. Reads for this sample came from an Illumina HiSeq 2500. A second PCR of about 6 to 11 cycles was run with a J-beta primer mix and a sample-barcoded 5' primer. A template-switch 5' adaptor carrying 12 random nucleotides introduced a unique molecular identifier onto each TCR beta cDNA molecule. At least 2.5 million CDR3-containing paired-end reads were obtained from each sample. First-strand cDNA synthesis was performed from all RNA using the Mint cDNA synthesis kit, with priming by a TRBC-specific oligonucleotide. After uracil-DNA glycosylase treatment, a first 18-cycle PCR used universal primers M1SS and BC2_uni_R on all cDNA. The original pipeline was this. For normalization, 1 million high-quality reads were randomly selected from each sample, with every read carrying a distinct molecular identifier. Reads sharing molecular identifiers were discarded rather than binned into consensus sequences. MiTCR, set to a Q25 quality threshold and the strictest error-elimination algorithm, was used for CDR3 identification, clonotype clustering and error correction. A nonparametric unseen species model with Euler transformation was used to estimate lower-bound total TCR beta diversity. Using fastp at Q25 and MiXCR, TCRdb reprocessed the public reads and kept productive beta chains. Rows matching on CDR3 protein sequence are summarized as one entry with the most common DNA and genes. The V and J calls were determined by TCRdb, not by the authors. In this sample the table shows some 1.5 million distinct CDR3 sequences, 28% of which occur a single time. In total, the top ten clones hold around 7.7% of the sample.

The sample was blood. The V and J segments used are TRBV9 and TRBJ1-2; no D gene call is confident. The TCR originated in a woman younger than 45 in good health. The nucleotide sequence is TGTGCCAGCAAGGATGCCTACTATGGCTACACCTTC. This yields the protein CASKDAYYGYTF.